The 3 T cell receptor beta chains given below trace back to one sample, sequenced in a study of blood T cell repertoires in COVID-19. Data came from immunoSEQ multiplex PCR; TCRdb stores just in-frame clones and leaves some out. Counted here are 50,000 to 70,000 clones, around 87% occurring once; the ten biggest clones make up approximately 6.9%. Sequencing input: peripheral blood. Every receptor here comes from a man aged 55 to 70 with active or convalescent COVID-19.

The J gene is TRBJ1-1, the V gene TRBV29-1; D is ambiguous. CDR1 is SQVTM and CDR2 is ANQGSEA in the germline V gene. This CDR3 is 11 amino acids long. Trimming stripped 4 bases from V and 8 bases from J, with 11 bases between. CDR3 amino acids: CSVGDWREAFF. CDR3 sequence (DNA): TGCAGCGTTGGAGATTGGAGGGAAGCTTTCTTT.

The chain combines TRBV5-6 with TRBJ1-3, with D possibly TRBD1 on 6 matching bases. The CDR3 is 16 amino acids. Trimming left V 4 bases short and J 2 bases short, with 16 bases between. Germline CDR1 reads SGHDT; CDR2 reads YYEEEE. The CDR3 reads CASSGLQGVPGNTIYF. CDR3 nucleotides: TGTGCCAGCAGCGGCTTACAGGGTGTCCCTGGAAACACCATATATTTT.

The CDR3 region has the DNA TGTGCCAGCAGCTCGCCGGGACGGGGGTCGGAGACCCAGTACTTC. Amino acid sequence: CASSSPGRGSETQYF. The chain has TRBV7-2 and TRBJ2-5; possible D gene TRBD2, 6 bases. This CDR3 is 15 amino acids long. CDR1 SGHTA and CDR2 FQGNSA come from the germline V gene. V was shortened by 4 bases and J by 5 bases, with 17 bases between the two germline ends.